The 29 T cell receptor beta chains below all came from one sample that was sequenced in a study of T-cell reconstitution after alpha-beta-depleted transplantation in children. Unique molecular identifiers were used to barcode this TCRbeta library. TCRdb analysed the PCR reads with MiXCR anew, one entry per CDR3 protein. Among about 290,000 distinct CDR3 sequences listed, about a tenth were seen once. The source was PBMCs, collected before TCRalphabeta/CD19-depleted stem cell transplant. These receptors were obtained from a boy less than two years old with acute myeloid leukemia, due to receive a stem cell transplant.

At least ten counts were recorded for this clonotype. V and J are TRBV20-1 and TRBJ2-3; 8 bases fit TRBD2. Germline CDR1 and CDR2: DFQATT and SNEGSKA (reference sequence). The CDR3 totals 13 residues. V gave up 4 bases and J gave up 0 bases; unmatched junction bases: 0. In nucleotides, the CDR3 is TGCAGTGCTACTAGCGGGAGCACAGATACGCAGTATTTT. As protein: CSATSGSTDTQYF.

This clonotype has a count of ten or more. The V call is TRBV7-2, the J call TRBJ2-7; 10 nucleotides match TRBD1. J was trimmed by 5 bases and V by 7 bases; bases with no gene match: 8. Looked up from germline, CDR1 is SGHTA and CDR2 is FQGNSA. The length of the CDR3 is 14 residues. Here the CDR3 DNA reads TGTGCCAGCACCTTGCCGACAGGGGGCGACGAGCAGTACTTC. Residues: CASTLPTGGDEQYF.

This clonotype was found many times. This chain uses TRBV28 with TRBJ2-1; D call uncertain. Germline CDR1 and CDR2: MDHEN and SYDVKM. CDR3 length equals 14 residues. Trimming stripped 3 bases from V and 8 bases from J, with 14 bases between. The CDR3 coding sequence is TGTGCCAGCAGTTTCGAACAATCAAAGGATGAGCAGTTCTTC. As protein: CASSFEQSKDEQFF.

Only a few counts were recorded for this clonotype. This rearrangement joins TRBV28 to TRBJ1-3, with D tentatively TRBD1 (5 bases). Looked up from germline, CDR1 is MDHEN and CDR2 is SYDVKM. Trimming left V 8 bases short and J 0 bases short, with 8 bases between. This CDR3 contains 13 residues. The CDR3 DNA sequence: TGTGCCAGCTGCGGGGGCTCTGGAAACACCATATATTTT. Residues: CASCGGSGNTIYF.

The sample holds many counts of this clonotype. The rearrangement joins TRBV7-9 to TRBJ2-7; a weak D match, TRBD1 (6 bases). Germline V lookup: CDR1 SEHNR, CDR2 FQNEAQ (reference sequence). This CDR3 spans 15 amino acids. V lost 2 bases, J lost 2 bases, and 13 bases lay in between. CDR3 in amino acids: CASSLKTGLTYEQYF. CDR3 bases: TGTGCCAGCAGCTTAAAAACAGGGCTAACCTACGAGCAGTACTTC.

V gene TRBV15 combines with J gene TRBJ1-5; TRBD1 is a possible D gene (5 bases). Germline V gene lookup returns CDR1 LNHNV and CDR2 YYDKDF (reference sequence). With 0 bases removed from V and 0 bases from J, the gap between germline ends came to 18 bases. The CDR3 is 19 residues long. CDR3 DNA: TGTGCCACCAGCAGAGATTGGGCAGGGAGGGCCTATAGCAATCAGCCCCAGCATTTT. It translates to CATSRDWAGRAYSNQPQHF.

This clonotype appeared a few times. The chain carries TRBV7-8 and TRBJ2-1, with 8 bases that match TRBD1. Germline V lookup: CDR1 SGHVS, CDR2 FQNEAQ. The V segment lost 4 bases and the J segment 9 bases; nucleotides outside the gene matches: 5. This CDR3 has 13 residues. In DNA form, the CDR3 reads TGTGCCAGCAGCTGGACAGGGAGGAGTGAGCAGTTCTTC. Residues: CASSWTGRSEQFF.

Note on this clonotype: A much larger clone sits a single nucleotide away, making a read error possible. The chain couples TRBV2 to TRBJ2-7; D call uncertain. Germline-derived CDR1 and CDR2 are SNHLY and FYNNEI. V lost 3 bases and J lost 3, with 18 bases in between. This CDR3 is built from 16 residues. The CDR3 reads CASSDVVEGGDYEQYF. The CDR3 nucleotides are TGTGCCAGCAGTGATGTGGTAGAAGGTGGTGACTACGAGCAGTACTTC.

This clonotype has at least ten counts. V and J are TRBV6-4 and TRBJ2-3, with D unresolved. The CDR3 is 13 residues long. The ends were cut back, 6 bases at V and 0 bases at J, with 7 bases in the middle. In germline, CDR1 is MRHNA, CDR2 SNTAGT. In DNA, the CDR3 is TGTGCCAGCAGCACAGATAGCACAGATACGCAGTATTTT. This codes for CASSTDSTDTQYF.

The genes are TRBV20-1 and TRBJ2-7; 16 bases agree with TRBD2. The CDR3 runs 17 residues. From germline, CDR1 is DFQATT and CDR2 SNEGSKA (reference sequence). J was trimmed by 4 bases and V by 1 base; bases with no gene match: 7. The CDR3 loop reads CSARGLGLAGGKYEQYF. DNA for the CDR3: TGCAGTGCTAGAGGGCTGGGACTAGCGGGAGGGAAATACGAGCAGTACTTC.

This clonotype was detected many times. V usage is TRBV3-1 and J usage is TRBJ2-3; weak D call: TRBD2 (6 bases). V was clipped by 6 bases and J by 3 bases, with 19 bases between them. The germline V gene encodes CDR1 LGHDT and CDR2 YNNKEL (reference sequence). The CDR3 contains 16 residues. This chain's CDR3 is CASSDLTRRATDTQYF. In DNA, the CDR3 is TGTGCCAGCAGTGATCTGACTAGGAGGGCGACAGATACGCAGTATTTT.

The chain uses TRBV6-2 or TRBV6-3 and TRBJ2-7, with 7 bases matching TRBD1. Germline V CDR1 and CDR2: MNHEY, SVGEGT. Germline trimming cut 4 bases from V and 11 bases from J; bases unmatched to any gene: 14. CDR3 length: 14 residues. In DNA form, the CDR3 reads TGTGCCAGCAGTTGGACCATATTGGGACAGACCGAGTACTTC. This codes for CASSWTILGQTEYF.

This chain connects TRBV19 to TRBJ2-7; possible D gene TRBD1, 6 bases. CDR3 length: 16 residues. V gave up 5 bases and J gave up 1 base, with 18 bases separating them. Per the germline V gene, CDR1 is LNHDA and CDR2 is SQIVND (reference sequence). Here the CDR3 reads CASSAWTDLRSYEQYF. The DNA of the CDR3 is TGTGCCAGTAGTGCATGGACAGATCTAAGATCCTACGAGCAGTACTTC.

Of note for this clonotype: A much larger clonotype is one base distant, so this may be a read error. Since no conserved phenylalanine or tryptophan closes the CDR3, a read error is the likely cause. The chain uses TRBV28 and TRBJ2-7, with 9 nucleotides matching TRBD1. J gave up 3 bases and V 3 bases, and 6 bases lay outside the gene matches. Germline V gives CDR1 MDHEN, CDR2 SYDVKM. This CDR3 is built from 15 residues. The CDR3 nucleotides read TGTGCCAGCAGTTTGCCCGGGACAGGGTTCTACGAGCAGTACTTG. Protein sequence: CASSLPGTGFYEQYL.

This clonotype was recorded at least ten times. This chain links TRBV15 with TRBJ2-1, with 10 bases aligning to TRBD2. The CDR3 is 16 residues long. Trimming cost V 2 bases and J 6 bases; bases outside gene matches: 7. CDR1 and CDR2 from the germline V gene are LNHNV and YYDKDF (reference sequence). The DNA of the CDR3 is TGTGCCACCAGCAGATCGGGACTAGCGTCGTCCAATGAGCAGTTCTTC. It specifies CATSRSGLASSNEQFF. The full variable domain, in which reference TRBV15 and TRBJ2-1 provide the parts outside the CDR3, is DAMVIQNPRYQVTQFGKPVTLSCSQTLNHNVMYWYQQKSSQAPKLLFHYYDKDFNNEADTPDNFQSRRPNTSFCFLDIRSPGLGDTAMYLCATSRSGLASSNEQFFGPGTRLTVL.

This chain joins TRBV3-1 and TRBJ1-1, with D uncertain. Trimming left V 1 base short and J 6 bases short, with 9 bases between. CDR3 size: 13 residues. The germline V gene has CDR1 LGHDT and CDR2 YNNKEL (reference sequence). DNA of the CDR3: TGTGCCAGCAGCCAAGTGAGGGCTGCTGAAGCTTTCTTT. Amino acid sequence: CASSQVRAAEAFF.

Notes on this clonotype: A much larger clone is a single base away; this may be a read error. The rearrangement joins TRBV28 to TRBJ2-7; D might be TRBD2 (6 bases). In germline, CDR1 is MDHEN, CDR2 SYDVKM. Trimming shortened V by 6 bases and J by 6 bases, and 15 bases separated the two germline ends. This CDR3 has 13 amino acids. As DNA, the CDR3 is TGTGCCAGCAGGGATGACCGAGCGGGCGAGCAGTACTTC. Protein: CASRDDRAGEQYF.

The chain couples TRBV4-1 to TRBJ2-5; TRBD1 matches at 10 bases. Trimming at V came to 4 bases and at J to 5 bases, leaving 7 bases not matched to a gene. Germline V gene sequence: CDR1 MGHRA, CDR2 YSYEKL. The CDR3 loop spans 15 amino acids. The CDR3 protein is CASSPGQGEWETQYF. The CDR3 DNA sequence: TGCGCCAGCAGCCCCGGACAGGGGGAATGGGAGACCCAGTACTTC.

This clonotype was counted many times. V and J are TRBV7-2 and TRBJ2-5; D is unclear. The CDR3 has 12 amino acids. The germline gives CDR1 SGHTA, CDR2 FQGNSA. The V gene lost 5 bases and the J gene lost 1 base, with 5 bases spanning the gap. This chain's CDR3 is CASSLLQETQYF. The DNA for the CDR3 is TGTGCCAGCAGCCTTCTCCAAGAGACCCAGTACTTC.

Details on this clonotype: An end of the junction does not agree with germline; a read error may underlie this. The genes are TRBV9 and TRBJ2-3; D possibly uses TRBD1 or TRBD2 (5 bases each). There are 14 residues in the CDR3. Germline loops: CDR1 SGDLS, CDR2 YYNGEE. The CDR3 sequence: CAGSVAGTHYTQYF. The CDR3, as DNA: TGTGCCGGCAGCGTAGCAGGGACCCACTATACGCAGTATTTT.

This clonotype came up many times. The rearrangement links TRBV20-1 to TRBJ2-7, with no clear D. The CDR3 runs to 18 residues. Trimming pared 3 bases from V and 2 bases from J, leaving 26 bases between. Germline V CDR1 and CDR2: DFQATT, SNEGSKA (reference sequence). CDR3 residues: CSARLTPTRSLDTYEQYF. The CDR3 DNA reads as TGCAGTGCTAGGCTTACCCCGACAAGATCCCTTGACACCTACGAGCAGTACTTC.

This clonotype showed up just once. The chain is built from TRBV6-5 and TRBJ2-7; 7 bases agree with TRBD1. The trim removed 2 bases at V and 4 bases at J, leaving 5 bases unmatched. CDR3 length: 14 residues. Germline CDR1 is MNHEY and CDR2 is SVGAGI. The CDR3 DNA reads TGTGCCAGCAGTTACACAGACAGGGCGTACGAGCAGTACTTC. This encodes CASSYTDRAYEQYF.

This clonotype was detected ten times or more. J is TRBJ1-5 and V is TRBV4-2; 9 bases map to TRBD1. The germline V gene has CDR1 LGHNA and CDR2 YNFKEQ. Trimming at V came to 2 bases and at J to 5 bases, leaving 4 bases not matched to a gene. The CDR3 has 15 residues. The CDR3 DNA sequence: TGTGCCAGCAGCCAACCGGGACAGGGTCATCAGCCCCAGCATTTT. It specifies CASSQPGQGHQPQHF.

This clonotype has ten or more counts. V usage is TRBV29-1 and J usage is TRBJ2-7, with a possible D match to TRBD1 (6 bases). The V gene lost 3 bases and the J gene lost 2 bases, with 14 bases spanning the gap. The germline CDR1 and CDR2 sequences are SQVTM and ANQGSEA. CDR3 size: 14 residues. The CDR3 region is CSVEPLTGPYEQYF. For the CDR3, the DNA is TGCAGCGTTGAGCCCCTGACAGGTCCCTACGAGCAGTACTTC.

This clonotype was detected ten times or more. This chain connects TRBV6-2 or TRBV6-3 to TRBJ2-7; either TRBD1 or TRBD2 may supply D (5 bases each). CDR1 MNHEY and CDR2 SVGEGT come from the germline V gene. The CDR3 length is 11 residues. V was clipped by 2 bases and J by 11 bases, with 10 bases between them. The CDR3 region has the DNA TGTGCCAGCAGTTACATGGGACGGGAGTACTTC. Its protein product is CASSYMGREYF.

This clonotype was detected many times. This CDR3 reads CASSQDGGRSYEQYF. CDR3 sequence (DNA): TGTGCCAGCAGCCAAGATGGGGGGCGCTCCTACGAGCAGTACTTC. The chain joins TRBV4-2 to TRBJ2-7; TRBD1 or TRBD2 may be the D gene (6 bases each). V was trimmed by 0 bases and J by 0 bases, leaving 9 bases between them. Germline V gives CDR1 LGHNA, CDR2 YNFKEQ. CDR3 length: 15 residues.

At least ten counts were recorded for this clonotype. This chain links TRBV5-1 with TRBJ1-1; 9 bases line up with TRBD1. V lost 3 bases and J lost 5; bases outside the gene matches: 5. The germline V gene has CDR1 SGHRS and CDR2 YFSETQ. CDR3 length: 14 amino acids. CDR3 in amino acids: CASSWDRDWTEAFF. CDR3 DNA: TGCGCCAGCAGCTGGGACAGGGATTGGACTGAAGCTTTCTTT.

In its sample, this clonotype was seen many times. The gene calls are TRBV12-3 or TRBV12-4 and TRBJ2-5; tentative D call: TRBD2 (6 bases). This CDR3 has 14 amino acids. V dropped 3 bases and J dropped 4 bases, with 12 bases sitting between them. CDR3 in DNA: TGTGCCAGCAGTTTGGAGGGAGGCGGAGAGACCCAGTACTTC. Translating it yields CASSLEGGGETQYF.

This clonotype was seen repeatedly, ten times or more. The V call is TRBV9, the J call TRBJ2-5, with D possibly being TRBD1 or TRBD2 (5 bases each). Trimming removed 0 bases at V and 3 bases at J, with 12 bases between. The CDR3 extends over 15 amino acids. From germline, CDR1 is SGDLS and CDR2 YYNGEE. The CDR3 DNA is TGTGCCAGCAGCGTAGGACGAATGGGGGAAGAGACCCAGTACTTC. Residues: CASSVGRMGEETQYF.